The present TCR beta chain was sequenced within a study of blood T cell repertoires in COVID-19 (dated by TCRdb to 2019 to 2021). For the study in its entirety: Samples covering the acute and convalescent phases of COVID-19 were provided by collaborators in the United States, Italy and Spain. The repertoires were released in a freely available public database intended as a resource for research on the immune response to SARS-CoV-2. The samples were drawn from two sources: the first 160 participants of the ongoing ImmuneRACE study, and 1,000 to 1,500 subjects contributed by 6 global collaborators. Where available, HLA class I and class II types were taken from metadata supplied by the sample provider and were not determined by assay-based typing. A de-identified subject ID, COVID-19 status, age in years and sex were almost always included in the sample metadata. Deeply sampled blood TCRbeta repertoires from subjects exposed to, actively infected with, or recovered from COVID-19 were included in the dataset. The material from the prospective study consisted of cDNA or gDNA derived from T cells, B-cell-depleted T cells, or PBMCs. The investigation overall reported the following: The amount of clinical and demographic metadata varied by source and participant and was provided uncurated.

TCRbeta CDR3 regions were amplified from genomic DNA by means of the immunoSEQ Assay, a bias-controlled multiplex PCR. Turning to the authors' computational methods: The number of nucleated cells in each sample was estimated by amplification of reference gene primers within the assay. Sequence reads were collapsed and filtered to measure the absolute abundance of every unique TCRbeta CDR3 rearrangement. For each sample, productive Simpson clonality was calculated as the square root of Simpson's diversity index over productive rearrangements. In TCRdb, the immuneACCESS table is reduced to in-frame sequences with V and J assigned. These tables do not hold every clone; where another copy was compared, an unresolved V gene accounts for under half, and the others remain unexplained. The DNA gave D and trimming, while V, J and clone size come from that table. A total of about 110,000 clones appear in this sample, about 64% of them only once. The top ten clonotypes cover less than 1% of the sample.

The CDR3 holds 18 amino acids from the cysteine to the phenylalanine. Just CDR3 DNA is preserved here, 54 bases in frame from base 1. The germline V gene encodes CDR1 SGHRS and CDR2 YFSETQ. The junction shows trimming of 1 base on V and 7 bases on J, and the gene matches do not reach 9 bases of it. Each collaborating institution followed its own protocols to collect whole blood in K2EDTA tubes. For TCRbeta analysis, collaborators shipped samples in one of three forms: frozen whole blood, isolated PBMCs, or DNA extracted from either of those sample types. This clone has only a few counts. Its antigen remains unidentified. Nothing much larger sits one base from this clone, and base qualities are not available.

This receptor was identified in a human donor with acute or convalescent COVID-19. The donor label of this sample is uncertain. Sequencing used peripheral blood. The sequence is built from TRBV5-1 and TRBJ2-4; TRBD2 matches 15 bases in the middle. The DNA is TGCGCCAGCAGCTTGAGGACTAGCGGGGGGGCCATCAATAACATTCAGTACTTC. This encodes CASSLRTSGGAINNIQYF.